This T cell receptor (beta chain) was recovered during a study of blood T cell repertoires in COVID-19. The protocol was immunoSEQ multiplex PCR, while the TCRdb copy is restricted to in-frame clones and leaves out a portion. The table has about 230,000 clones, 85% to 90% seen once. V lost 8 bases, J lost 1 base, and 2 bases stayed unmatched. The CDR3 covers 13 residues. The specimen was PBMCs or T cells enriched from blood (not recorded which). The source is a woman aged 25-40 years with acute COVID-19. The chain is built from TRBV12-3 or TRBV12-4 and TRBJ1-3; TRBD1 matches at 7 bases. In DNA form, the CDR3 reads TGTGCCAGCCACAGGGGATCTGGAAACACCATATATTTT. It codes for CASHRGSGNTIYF.